Described below is a single T cell receptor beta chain sequence and its context. The CDR3 runs to 15 residues. Germline loops: CDR1 LNHNV, CDR2 YYDKDF (reference sequence). V shed 0 bases, J shed 4 bases, and the junction held 6 bases outside the gene matches. As handled by the study authors: Reference gene primer amplification gave nucleated cell count estimates. TCRdb's table, derived via immunoSEQ multiplex PCR, lists solely in-frame clones and lacks some. V and J calls and clone size are given by that table; D and trimming were obtained from the DNA. The table has under 450,000 clones, 89% seen once. This entry comes from a study of blood T cell repertoires in COVID-19.

The TCR sequence derives from a woman aged 35 to 49 with COVID-19, enrolled during active disease. V usage is TRBV15 and J usage is TRBJ2-7; 7 bases agree with TRBD2. The sequenced material came from peripheral blood. The CDR3 region is CATSRDRGEGYEQYF. In nucleotides, the CDR3 is TGTGCCACCAGCAGAGATCGGGGGGAGGGGTACGAGCAGTACTTC.